The 22 T cell receptor beta chains in this list originate from one sample, sequenced in a study of shared clonotypes between healthy human individuals. Naive CD8 cells lacked CD45RO, underwent positive selection for CCR7 and left out terminally differentiated effector memory CD45RA+ cells. Produced via immunoSEQ multiplex PCR; TCRdb's table is partial and in-frame only. Of about 590,000 clones listed, roughly 96% are singletons. The sequenced sample consisted of naive CD8+ T cells sorted from blood. The receptors here all came from a woman aged 25 to 39 in good health.

The V gene is TRBV19, the J gene TRBJ1-2; D perhaps matches TRBD1 (6 bases). Trimming left V 6 bases short and J 12 bases short, with 23 bases between. The germline CDR1 and CDR2 sequences are LNHDA and SQIVND (reference sequence). The CDR3 spans 14 residues. The CDR3 coding sequence is TGTGCCAGTAGCCGCTTCGGGGGCCCAGGTGGTGACACCTTC. Its protein is CASSRFGGPGGDTF. The variable domain in full, with the rest retrieved from reference TRBV19 and TRBJ1-2, is DGGITQSPKYLFRKEGQNVTLSCEQNLNHDAMYWYRQDPGQGLRLIYYSQIVNDFQKGDIAEGYSVSREKKESFPLTVTSAQKNPTAFYLCASSRFGGPGGDTFGSGTRLTVV.

V and J are TRBV19 and TRBJ1-2, with D tentatively TRBD1 (6 bases). Germline-derived CDR1 and CDR2 are LNHDA and SQIVND (reference sequence). V lost 5 bases, J lost 0 bases, and 19 bases lay in between. This CDR3 region has 17 residues. CDR3 region: CASSPTGKFFTNYGYTF. CDR3 in DNA: TGTGCCAGTAGTCCCACAGGGAAATTCTTTACTAACTATGGCTACACCTTC.

The chain joins TRBV7-2 to TRBJ1-2; D is uncertain. Germline V gene data show CDR1 as SGHTA and CDR2 as FQGNSA. This CDR3 has 14 residues. V dropped 3 bases and J dropped 0 bases, with 8 bases sitting between them. This chain's CDR3 is CASSFGGANYGYTF. The CDR3 DNA reads TGTGCCAGCAGCTTCGGCGGCGCTAACTATGGCTACACCTTC.

The chain links TRBV27 to TRBJ2-1; 13 bases align to TRBD2. Losses at the gene ends were 2 bases for V and 7 bases for J; bases not matched to a gene: 14. The CDR3 sequence is 19 residues long. Germline V gene data show CDR1 as MNHEY and CDR2 as SMNVEV (reference sequence). The CDR3 here is CASSLRGRTSGSLGNEQFF. For the CDR3, the DNA is TGTGCCAGCAGTTTAAGGGGTCGGACTAGCGGGAGCCTGGGGAATGAGCAGTTCTTC.

The chain couples TRBV29-1 to TRBJ2-7; the match to TRBD1 covers 10 bases. The CDR3 runs to 14 residues. V shed 6 bases and J 5 bases; nucleotides not matched to a gene: 10. Germline V gene data show CDR1 as SQVTM and CDR2 as ANQGSEA. CDR3 bases: TGCAGCGTGATAGGACAGGGGGTACAGAACGAGCAGTACTTC. As protein: CSVIGQGVQNEQYF.

This clone was detected a few times. J is TRBJ1-3 and V is TRBV4-2, with no clear D. V lost 5 bases to trimming and J lost 0 bases, with 8 bases between them. Germline CDR1 is LGHNA and CDR2 is YNFKEQ. There are 14 residues in the CDR3. The CDR3 spells CASSGASSGNTIYF. CDR3 sequence (DNA): TGTGCCAGCAGCGGTGCCAGCTCTGGAAACACCATATATTTT.

The chain carries TRBV19 and TRBJ2-2, with TRBD2 matching 9 bases. J lost 9 bases, V lost 1 base, and 6 bases had no gene match. This CDR3 comprises 15 residues. Germline CDR1 is LNHDA and CDR2 is SQIVND (reference sequence). CDR3 residues: CASSIAWREGRELFF. DNA of the CDR3: TGTGCCAGTAGTATAGCCTGGCGGGAGGGCCGGGAGCTGTTTTTT.

The V gene is TRBV11-2, the J gene TRBJ2-1; 9 nucleotides match TRBD1. The V segment lost 4 bases and the J segment 8 bases; nucleotides outside the gene matches: 0. The germline V gene encodes CDR1 SGHAT and CDR2 FQNNGV. CDR3 length equals 12 residues. CDR3 DNA: TGTGCCAGCAGCTGGGACAGGGATGAGCAGTTCTTC. This encodes CASSWDRDEQFF.

V usage is TRBV28 and J usage is TRBJ1-1; D may be TRBD1 (5 bases). Germline values: CDR1 MDHEN, CDR2 SYDVKM. This CDR3 contains 15 residues. V shed 4 bases and J shed 2 bases, with 14 bases lying between them. The CDR3 nucleotides are TGTGCCAGCAGTTCCCCCCGGGGGGGTAACACTGAAGCTTTCTTT. It codes for CASSSPRGGNTEAFF.

The chain uses TRBV29-1 and TRBJ1-2, with D possibly matching TRBD1 (5 bases). This CDR3 spans 16 amino acids. Germline lookup yields CDR1 SQVTM and CDR2 ANQGSEA. V was shortened by 6 bases and J by 0 bases, with 20 bases between the two germline ends. CDR3 loop: CSVSDSLLGSNYGYTF. CDR3 DNA sequence: TGCAGCGTATCAGACAGTCTCCTCGGGTCTAACTATGGCTACACCTTC.

The rearrangement uses TRBV5-6 and TRBJ2-3; perhaps TRBD1 as D (5 bases). The germline CDR1 and CDR2 sequences are SGHDT and YYEEEE. V gave up 0 bases and J gave up 5 bases, with 10 bases separating them. The CDR3 runs to 14 residues. This CDR3 reads CASSLVQDIDTQYF. The CDR3 DNA reads as TGTGCCAGCAGCTTGGTGCAGGACATAGATACGCAGTATTTT.

The chain links TRBV7-6 to TRBJ2-7, with D perhaps matching TRBD2 (6 bases). This CDR3 region has 15 residues. Trimming pared 2 bases from V and 5 bases from J, leaving 16 bases between. Germline-derived CDR1 and CDR2 are SGHVS and FNYEAQ. This chain's CDR3 is CASSLRSGPGDEQYF. The CDR3, as DNA: TGTGCCAGCAGCTTACGCTCGGGACCGGGAGACGAGCAGTACTTC.

CDR3 coding DNA: TGTGCCAGTAGTATTTTCCTAGCGGGAGGGACCGGGGAGCTGTTTTTT. Amino acid sequence: CASSIFLAGGTGELFF. The chain links TRBV19 to TRBJ2-2; 12 nucleotides agree with TRBD2. J gave up 5 bases and V 3 bases, and 4 bases lay outside the gene matches. This CDR3 is 16 amino acids long. CDR1 is LNHDA, CDR2 SQIVND, per germline (reference sequence). The full variable domain, completed using reference TRBV19 and TRBJ2-2, is DGGITQSPKYLFRKEGQNVTLSCEQNLNHDAMYWYRQDPGQGLRLIYYSQIVNDFQKGDIAEGYSVSREKKESFPLTVTSAQKNPTAFYLCASSIFLAGGTGELFFGEGSRLTVL.

The chain employs TRBV19 and TRBJ2-1; TRBD2 matches 10 bases. The V gene end was trimmed by 1 base and the J gene end by 5 bases; junction bases not matched to a gene: 2. The CDR3 covers 15 residues. Germline V gene lookup returns CDR1 LNHDA and CDR2 SQIVND (reference sequence). The CDR3 nucleotides are TGTGCCAGTAGTATAGCTAGCGGGAGTAACAATGAGCAGTTCTTC. Protein sequence: CASSIASGSNNEQFF.

The gene calls are TRBV13 and TRBJ1-2; D possibly corresponds to TRBD1 (6 bases). Germline CDR1 reads PRHDT; CDR2 reads FYEKMQ (reference sequence). V dropped 0 bases and J dropped 10 bases, with 18 bases sitting between them. The CDR3 is 15 amino acids. In nucleotides, the CDR3 is TGTGCCAGCAGCTTAGGCTTCTCACAGGGATCGGACTACACCTTC. Residues: CASSLGFSQGSDYTF.

A single count supports this clone. The J gene is TRBJ2-1, the V gene TRBV15, with 10 positions matching TRBD1. Germline V gene lookup returns CDR1 LNHNV and CDR2 YYDKDF (reference sequence). The CDR3 is made up of 17 amino acids. The V segment lost 2 bases and the J segment 8 bases; nucleotides outside the gene matches: 12. CDR3 loop: CATSRYGPGQGFDEQFF. The CDR3 nucleotides are TGTGCCACCAGCAGATACGGACCGGGACAGGGGTTCGATGAGCAGTTCTTC.

The chain carries TRBV13 and TRBJ1-2, with D possibly matching TRBD1 (5 bases). The length of the CDR3 is 17 residues. Trimming pared 0 bases from V and 0 bases from J, leaving 14 bases between. Germline lookup yields CDR1 PRHDT and CDR2 FYEKMQ (reference sequence). The DNA of the CDR3 is TGTGCCAGCAGCTTAGGCCTACAGGTCTACGCTAACTATGGCTACACCTTC. Residues: CASSLGLQVYANYGYTF. Based on the CDR3 plus reference TRBV13 and TRBJ1-2, the full variable domain is AAGVIQSPRHLIKEKRETATLKCYPIPRHDTVYWYQQGPGQDPQFLISFYEKMQSDKGSIPDRFSAQQFSDYHSELNMSSLELGDSALYFCASSLGLQVYANYGYTFGSGTRLTVV.

The genes are TRBV28 and TRBJ2-3; the match to TRBD2 covers 10 bases. The length of the CDR3 is 16 residues. Trimming cost V 6 bases and J 2 bases; bases outside gene matches: 8. Germline CDR1 is MDHEN and CDR2 is SYDVKM. The CDR3 region is CASSLTLAGATDTQYF. In nucleotides, the CDR3 is TGTGCCAGCAGCTTGACTCTAGCGGGAGCCACAGATACGCAGTATTTT.

This rearrangement joins TRBV27 to TRBJ2-7, with 10 positions matching TRBD1. The CDR3 extends over 14 amino acids. The germline V gene has CDR1 MNHEY and CDR2 SMNVEV (reference sequence). The V gene end was trimmed by 10 bases and the J gene end by 2 bases; junction bases not matched to a gene: 8. The CDR3 bases are TGTGCCACCGCCCCCGGGACAGGGGCCTACGAGCAGTACTTC. Translation: CATAPGTGAYEQYF.

This clone was picked up one time. The CDR3 here is CASSPGQLYEQYF. Here the CDR3 DNA reads TGCGCCAGCAGCCCGGGACAGCTCTACGAGCAGTACTTC. J is TRBJ2-7 and V is TRBV4-1, with 7 bases lining up with TRBD1. V shed 4 bases, J shed 3 bases, and the junction held 3 bases outside the gene matches. The CDR3 length is 13 residues. Germline CDR1 MGHRA, CDR2 YSYEKL.

A remark on this clone: The junction departs from the called germline gene at one end, perhaps through a read error. The CDR3 DNA follows: TGTGCCAGCAGTCAAGCCGGGACAGGGGGGTCCTACGAGCAGTACTTC. Encoded protein: CASSQAGTGGSYEQYF. This rearrangement joins TRBV6-1 to TRBJ2-7; 11 bases agree with TRBD1. Germline V lookup: CDR1 MNHNS, CDR2 SASEGT. The length of the CDR3 is 16 residues.

V and J are TRBV29-1 and TRBJ2-2; no definite D call. Trimming cost V 7 bases and J 6 bases, with 15 bases left between them. This CDR3 spans 13 amino acids. CDR1 and CDR2 (germline): SQVTM, ANQGSEA. DNA for the CDR3: TGCAGCGCTGTCCAGGCCAGCGCCGGGGAGCTGTTTTTT. Its protein is CSAVQASAGELFF.